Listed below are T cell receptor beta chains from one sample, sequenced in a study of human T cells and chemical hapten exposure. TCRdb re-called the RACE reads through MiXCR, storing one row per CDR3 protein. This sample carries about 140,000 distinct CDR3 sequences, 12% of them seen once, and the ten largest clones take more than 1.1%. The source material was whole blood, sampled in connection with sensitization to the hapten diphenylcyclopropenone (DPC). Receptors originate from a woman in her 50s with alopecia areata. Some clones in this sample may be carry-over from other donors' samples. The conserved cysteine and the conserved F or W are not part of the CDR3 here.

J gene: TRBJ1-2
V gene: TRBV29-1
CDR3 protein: SVALDSRANYGYT

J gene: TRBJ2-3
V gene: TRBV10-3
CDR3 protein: AMGRADTQY

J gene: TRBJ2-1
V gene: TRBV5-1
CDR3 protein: ASSLGQIDQTTEQF

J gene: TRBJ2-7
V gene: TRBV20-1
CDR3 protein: SARAPGSGTDEQY

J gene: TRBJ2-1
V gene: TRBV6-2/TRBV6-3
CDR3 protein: ASSENRLGEQF

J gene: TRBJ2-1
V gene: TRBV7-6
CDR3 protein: ASRRAGDSAGGTGRGDEQF

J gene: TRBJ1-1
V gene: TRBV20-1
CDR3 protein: SARKEGVNTEAF

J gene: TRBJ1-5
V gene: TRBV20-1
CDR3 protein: SASLGLGQPQH

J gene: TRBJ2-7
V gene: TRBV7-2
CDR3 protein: ASSRDLREQY

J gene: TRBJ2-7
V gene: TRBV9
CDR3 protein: ASSTTTSFVSEQY

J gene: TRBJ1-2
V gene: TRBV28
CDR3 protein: ASSLDGREGRTYGYT

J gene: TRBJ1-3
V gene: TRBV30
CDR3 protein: AWRARGQGNTIY

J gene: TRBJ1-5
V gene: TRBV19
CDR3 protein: ASTPGGEPQH

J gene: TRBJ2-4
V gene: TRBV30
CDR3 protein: AWSPANIQY

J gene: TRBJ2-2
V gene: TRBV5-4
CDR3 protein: ASSLEGANTGELF